This passage covers 18 T cell receptor beta chains from one sample sequenced in a study of blood T cell repertoires in COVID-19. TCRdb keeps only in-frame clones here, not all; method: immunoSEQ multiplex PCR. Of about 270,000 clones in the sample, approximately 86% were seen once. The sequenced material came from peripheral blood. The source of these receptors is a woman aged 70-85 years with COVID-19, enrolled during active disease.

J is TRBJ2-5 and V is TRBV3-1 (or the pseudogene TRBV3-2), with a tentative D call TRBD2 (5 bases). The CDR3 has 14 residues. The germline gives CDR1 LGHDT, CDR2 YNNKEL (reference sequence). V lost 2 bases and J 4 bases, leaving 11 bases between the germline ends. The CDR3 loop is CASSQRAARETQYF. In nucleotides, the CDR3 is TGTGCCAGCAGCCAACGAGCGGCCCGAGAGACCCAGTACTTC.

This clone has a handful of counts. V usage is TRBV7-8 and J usage is TRBJ1-1, with D unclear. The CDR3 length is 18 residues. V was trimmed by 2 bases and J by 1 base, leaving 20 bases between them. Germline loops: CDR1 SGHVS, CDR2 FQNEAQ. The CDR3 DNA sequence: TGTGCCAGCAGCTTAAATCGCCCCGGGAATCAGAGGAACACTGAAGCTTTCTTT. As protein: CASSLNRPGNQRNTEAFF.

V gene TRBV28 combines with J gene TRBJ1-2; maybe TRBD1 (5 bases). Trimming took 2 bases from V and 1 from J, leaving 11 bases between them. The CDR3 has 15 residues. Looked up from germline, CDR1 is MDHEN and CDR2 is SYDVKM. CDR3 sequence reads: CASSLTPDNNYGYTF. CDR3 DNA sequence: TGTGCCAGCAGTTTAACCCCGGACAATAACTATGGCTACACCTTC.

V usage is TRBV27 and J usage is TRBJ1-5; 8 bases agree with TRBD1. V was clipped by 5 bases and J by 5 bases; unmatched bases: 5. This CDR3 comprises 14 residues. Germline V gene sequence: CDR1 MNHEY, CDR2 SMNVEV (reference sequence). CDR3 amino acids: CASSRTGNDQPQHF. CDR3 DNA: TGTGCCAGCAGTCGGACAGGGAACGATCAGCCCCAGCATTTT.

V and J are TRBV5-8 and TRBJ2-3, with a tentative D call TRBD1 (6 bases). The length of the CDR3 is 16 residues. Germline V gene data show CDR1 as SGHTS and CDR2 as YDEGEE. With 0 bases removed from V and 0 bases from J, the gap between germline ends came to 11 bases. DNA for the CDR3: TGTGCCAGCAGCTTGGGGGACATCTCTAGCACAGATACGCAGTATTTT. It encodes CASSLGDISSTDTQYF.

This chain uses TRBV5-1 with TRBJ2-5, with a weak D call TRBD2 (6 bases). V dropped 4 bases and J dropped 5 bases, with 12 bases sitting between them. The CDR3 covers 13 residues. Germline V gene sequence: CDR1 SGHRS, CDR2 YFSETQ. CDR3 nucleotide sequence: TGCGCCAGCAGCGCTGGGACTGGGGAGACCCAGTACTTC. Its protein product is CASSAGTGETQYF.

The chain employs TRBV7-2 and TRBJ1-1; the match to TRBD1 covers 8 bases. CDR1 SGHTA and CDR2 FQGNSA come from the germline V gene. After removal of 1 base from V and 4 bases from J, the junction contained 5 bases not matched to a gene. The CDR3 is 15 residues long. CDR3 DNA: TGTGCCAGCAGCTTAGGGACAGGGATCGGCACTGAAGCTTTCTTT. Translation: CASSLGTGIGTEAFF.

This chain uses TRBV28 with TRBJ1-2; 7 nucleotides agree with TRBD1. CDR1 MDHEN and CDR2 SYDVKM come from the germline V gene. V dropped 5 bases and J dropped 8; count of bases not matched to a gene: 8. This CDR3 has 13 residues. CDR3: CASSETGTQGYTF. In DNA, the CDR3 is TGTGCCAGCAGTGAGACAGGGACTCAAGGCTACACCTTC.

Regarding this clone: Within the sample, other DNA sequences also encode this same CDR3. The chain carries TRBV6-5 and TRBJ2-7; TRBD1 aligns across 11 bases. There are 15 residues in the CDR3. Germline CDR1 and CDR2: MNHEY and SVGAGI. V lost 0 bases, J lost 4 bases, and 2 bases stayed unmatched. The CDR3 bases are TGTGCCAGCAGTTACTCGGACAGGGGGCCTTACGAGCAGTACTTC. Protein product: CASSYSDRGPYEQYF.

V gene TRBV2 combines with J gene TRBJ1-1; 9 positions agree with TRBD1. The length of the CDR3 is 13 residues. V gave up 6 bases and J gave up 4 bases; unmatched junction bases: 3. Germline V gene lookup returns CDR1 SNHLY and CDR2 FYNNEI. DNA for the CDR3: TGTGCCAGCAGCTTGACAGGGGGCACTGAAGCTTTCTTT. Protein: CASSLTGGTEAFF.

The J gene is TRBJ2-3, the V gene TRBV6-5, with 10 positions matching TRBD1. Germline loops: CDR1 MNHEY, CDR2 SVGAGI. V dropped 6 bases and J dropped 1; count of bases not matched to a gene: 4. CDR3 length: 15 amino acids. The CDR3 DNA reads as TGTGCCAGCAGCCACGGACAGGGGGGCACAGATACGCAGTATTTT. It is translated as CASSHGQGGTDTQYF.

V usage is TRBV9 and J usage is TRBJ2-2; D unclear. This CDR3 region has 15 residues. Per the germline V gene, CDR1 is SGDLS and CDR2 is YYNGEE. Deletions cut 0 bases from V and 3 bases from J, with 9 bases between. CDR3 in DNA: TGTGCCAGCAGCGTAGGCGGCGGATACACCGGGGAGCTGTTTTTT. Its protein product is CASSVGGGYTGELFF.

The chain uses TRBV30 and TRBJ2-5; D perhaps matches TRBD1 (7 bases). The germline V gene encodes CDR1 GTSNPN and CDR2 SVGIG (reference sequence). V was shortened by 0 bases and J by 3 bases, with 14 bases between the two germline ends. The CDR3 covers 15 residues. CDR3 sequence (DNA): TGTGCCTGGAGTGTAACGGGCAGGGGGGAAGAGACCCAGTACTTC. Protein: CAWSVTGRGEETQYF.

This clone has a handful of counts. The chain links TRBV5-4 to TRBJ2-3; no definite D call. Per the germline V gene, CDR1 is SGHNT and CDR2 is YYREEE (reference sequence). This CDR3 spans 13 amino acids. Trimming shortened V by 1 base and J by 2 bases, and 5 bases separated the two germline ends. The CDR3 here is CASSLFVTDTQYF. CDR3 in DNA: TGTGCCAGCAGCTTGTTCGTCACAGATACGCAGTATTTT.

The chain uses TRBV9 and TRBJ2-4; weak D call: TRBD2 (5 bases). Germline CDR1 is SGDLS and CDR2 is YYNGEE. With 4 bases removed from V and 6 bases from J, the gap between germline ends came to 14 bases. This CDR3 is 14 amino acids long. Here the CDR3 DNA reads TGTGCCAGCAGCCCGAGCGGAGGTGGAAACATTCAGTACTTC. It codes for CASSPSGGGNIQYF.

The V and J genes are TRBV18 and TRBJ1-1; D unresolved. Trimming shortened V by 3 bases and J by 0 bases, and 11 bases separated the two germline ends. The CDR3 consists of 15 residues. Per germline, CDR1 KGHSH and CDR2 LQKENI. The CDR3 loop reads CASSPNGLMNTEAFF. The CDR3 nucleotides read TGTGCCAGCTCACCTAACGGTTTAATGAACACTGAAGCTTTCTTT.

A word on this clone: In the same sample, other DNA sequences code for this CDR3. This chain links TRBV6-5 with TRBJ2-2; D not certain. The CDR3 sequence is 14 residues long. In germline, CDR1 is MNHEY, CDR2 SVGAGI. V was shortened by 0 bases and J by 5 bases, with 7 bases between the two germline ends. Here the CDR3 DNA reads TGTGCCAGCAGTTACTCTAGTGGTACCGGGGAGCTGTTTTTT. It specifies CASSYSSGTGELFF.

This chain joins TRBV5-1 and TRBJ2-5; D is possibly TRBD2 (5 bases). This CDR3 contains 13 residues. Trimming took 4 bases from V and 4 from J, leaving 11 bases between them. Germline CDR1 is SGHRS and CDR2 is YFSETQ. CDR3 sequence (DNA): TGCGCCAGCAGCCGTAGCGAATTAGAGACCCAGTACTTC. Translated, it gives CASSRSELETQYF. Supplemented by reference TRBV5-1 and TRBJ2-5, the full variable domain reads KAGVTQTPRYLIKTRGQQVTLSCSPISGHRSVSWYQQTPGQGLQFLFEYFSETQRNKGNFPGRFSGRQFSNSRSEMNVSTLELGDSALYLCASSRSELETQYFGPGTRLLVL.